The source of this T cell receptor beta chain is a study of blood T cell repertoires in COVID-19. Study overall: Sample material is recorded as cDNA or gDNA derived from T cells, B-cell-depleted T cells, or PBMCs.

How the authors handled the data: Nucleated cell number was recorded as an estimate derived from reference gene primer amplification. The table came from immunoSEQ multiplex PCR; TCRdb's copy has only in-frame clones and leaves some out. The V and J calls and clone size are taken from that table; D and trimming were inferred from the DNA. There are hundreds of thousands of clones in the sample; 88% occur only once, and more than 5.5% lies in the top ten. Seattle's cohort entered during active infection and was followed longitudinally. The TCR comes from a woman aged 70-85 years with COVID-19, enrolled during active disease. The sample consisted of peripheral blood.

The CDR3 coding sequence is TGTGCCAGCAGCCAACCGTTACTCCGACAGGGGACCTCCTATAATTCACCCCTCCACTTT. This sequence encodes CASSQPLLRQGTSYNSPLHF. The chain is built from TRBV14 and TRBJ1-6; TRBD1 aligns across 8 bases. Germline CDR1 SGHDN, CDR2 FVKESK. Germline trimming cut 2 bases from V and 0 bases from J; bases unmatched to any gene: 12. The CDR3 has 20 residues.